The sequence of this T cell receptor beta chain was determined in a study of blood T cell repertoires in COVID-19 (TCRdb year 2020). About the investigation overall: Samples covering the acute and convalescent phases of COVID-19 were provided by collaborators in the United States, Italy and Spain. The prospective study material was composed of cDNA or gDNA derived from T cells, B-cell-depleted T cells, or PBMCs. The dataset comprised deeply sampled blood TCRbeta repertoires from subjects exposed to, actively infected with, or recovered from COVID-19. The repertoires were released in a freely available public database meant as a resource for research on the immune response to SARS-CoV-2. Samples were obtained from the ongoing ImmuneRACE study (first 160 participants) and from 1,200 or so subjects provided by 6 global collaborators. A de-identified subject ID, COVID-19 status, age in years and sex were almost always included in the sample metadata. Where available, HLA class I and class II types were taken from metadata supplied by the sample provider and were not determined by assay-based typing.

The immunoSEQ Assay, a bias-controlled multiplex PCR, was used to amplify TCRbeta CDR3 regions from genomic DNA. Concerning the study's data processing: Nucleated cell counts per sample were estimated from amplification of reference gene primers within the assay. To quantify the absolute abundance of each unique TCRbeta CDR3 rearrangement, sequence reads were collapsed and filtered. For each sample, productive Simpson clonality was calculated as the square root of Simpson's diversity index across productive rearrangements. As stored in TCRdb, this immuneACCESS dataset retains in-frame rearrangements with V and J assigned. A fraction of the clones does not appear; measured against another copy, unresolved V genes explain less than half of the discrepancy, and the remainder lacks a known reason. V and J calls and clone size are those listed in that table; D and trimming were worked out from the DNA. In all, the sample holds about 260,000 clones, and more than 85% of those were seen once. The ten largest clonotypes hold 2% to 3% of the sample.

Study-wide findings and limitations: The quantity of clinical and demographic metadata differed by source and by participant and was supplied without curation.

Note on this clone: Which antigen it targets is not known. No qualities accompany the bases; no much larger clone lies one base away.

In Seattle, one collaborating source enrolled patients while the infection was active and tracked those patients longitudinally over the course of disease. Collaborating institutions collected whole blood in K2EDTA tubes following their own protocols. For TCRbeta analysis, collaborator samples were shipped as frozen whole blood, as isolated PBMCs, or as DNA extracted from either sample type. The CDR1 and CDR2 encoded by the germline V gene (reference sequence) are SEHNR and FQNEAQ. The CDR3 covers 15 residues, taking in both the cysteine and the phenylalanine. The kept DNA is CDR3 alone, 45 bases in frame from the first base. V is trimmed back by 7 bases and J by 3 bases, and the junction contains 9 bases that no gene match accounts for.

The sequence joins TRBV7-9 to TRBJ2-3; 8 bases in the middle match TRBD2. Input material: peripheral blood. This TCR came from a person under 35 with COVID-19, enrolled during active disease. At the DNA level, the sequence is TGTGCCAGCATCGAGGCAGCGGGAGTGACAGATACGCAGTATTTT. Protein translation: CASIEAAGVTDTQYF.